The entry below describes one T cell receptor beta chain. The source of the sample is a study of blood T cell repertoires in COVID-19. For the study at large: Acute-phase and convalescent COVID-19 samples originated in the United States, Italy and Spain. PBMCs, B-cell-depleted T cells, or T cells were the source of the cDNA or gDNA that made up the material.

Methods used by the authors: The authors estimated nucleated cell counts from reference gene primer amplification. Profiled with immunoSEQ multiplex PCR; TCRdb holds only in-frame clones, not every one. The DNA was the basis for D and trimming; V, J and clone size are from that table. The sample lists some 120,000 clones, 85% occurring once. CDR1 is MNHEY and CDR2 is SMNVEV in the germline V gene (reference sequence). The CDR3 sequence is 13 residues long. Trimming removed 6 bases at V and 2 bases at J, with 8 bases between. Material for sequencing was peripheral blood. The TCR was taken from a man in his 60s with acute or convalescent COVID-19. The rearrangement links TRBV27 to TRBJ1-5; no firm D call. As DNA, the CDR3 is TGTGCCAGCAGACCCGGGGGCAATCAGCCCCAGCATTTT. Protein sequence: CASRPGGNQPQHF.